These 24 T cell receptor beta chains were sequenced from one sample in a study of T cells in localized non-small cell lung cancer. Clones were sequenced by immunoSEQ multiplex PCR, and TCRdb holds only the in-frame ones, with some missing. The sample includes some 56,000 clones, approximately 90% seen only once; the top ten take over 4%. The source material was peripheral blood, sampled before any cancer treatment. These receptors all come from a woman between 35 and 70 years old with stage I lung adenocarcinoma.

This chain connects TRBV10-3 to TRBJ2-1; no clear D gene. The CDR3 has 16 residues. Germline CDR1 is ENHRY and CDR2 is SYGVKD. V lost 0 bases, J lost 9 bases, and 18 bases lay in between. The CDR3 region has the DNA TGTGCCATCAGTGAGTCCCAGACCCAAAAGACGATTGAGCAGTTCTTC. Translating it yields CAISESQTQKTIEQFF.

CDR3 region: CASIGQETQYF. In DNA, the CDR3 is TGTGCCAGCATAGGCCAAGAGACCCAGTACTTC. The chain is built from TRBV11-3 and TRBJ2-5, with D hard to call. The CDR3 is made up of 11 amino acids. Germline CDR1 is SGHNT and CDR2 is YENEEA. Trimming took off 7 bases at V and 1 base at J, with 4 bases between the two ends.

The chain links TRBV21-1 to TRBJ1-1; the table assigns TRBD1, which was not confirmed against the DNA. TRBV21-1 is flagged as a pseudogene. The CDR3 sequence is 15 residues long. The DNA of the CDR3 is TGTGCCAGCAGCGTCACGGGACAGGGCATCACTGAAGCTTTCTTT. It translates to CASSVTGQGITEAFF.

V gene TRBV7-9 combines with J gene TRBJ2-1; 8 nucleotides line up with TRBD2. Germline V gene data show CDR1 as SEHNR and CDR2 as FQNEAQ (reference sequence). V trimming: 1 base; J trimming: 7 bases; junction bases outside the gene matches: 3. The length of the CDR3 is 14 residues. This CDR3 reads CASSLVAGLNEQFF. CDR3 in DNA: TGTGCCAGCAGCTTAGTAGCGGGGTTGAATGAGCAGTTCTTC.

This rearrangement joins TRBV9 to TRBJ1-1, with TRBD1 matching over 11 bases. CDR1 and CDR2 from the germline V gene are SGDLS and YYNGEE. This CDR3 is 15 amino acids long. The junction had 4 bases not matched to a gene; V was cut back by 5 bases and J by 1 base. This CDR3 is CASRGGQGANTEAFF. CDR3 nucleotide sequence: TGTGCCAGCAGGGGCGGACAGGGGGCGAACACTGAAGCTTTCTTT.

This chain links TRBV19 with TRBJ2-3; D uncertain. V gave up 5 bases and J gave up 2 bases, with 8 bases separating them. In germline, CDR1 is LNHDA, CDR2 SQIVND (reference sequence). This CDR3 has 13 residues. DNA of the CDR3: TGTGCCAGTAGTTCCCGACACACAGATACGCAGTATTTT. Translated, it gives CASSSRHTDTQYF. Filled out from reference TRBV19 and TRBJ2-3, the complete variable domain reads DGGITQSPKYLFRKEGQNVTLSCEQNLNHDAMYWYRQDPGQGLRLIYYSQIVNDFQKGDIAEGYSVSREKKESFPLTVTSAQKNPTAFYLCASSSRHTDTQYFGPGTRLTVL.

The chain links TRBV19 to TRBJ1-6, with D possibly being TRBD1 (6 bases). Germline V lookup: CDR1 LNHDA, CDR2 SQIVND (reference sequence). V was cut by 2 bases and J by 7 bases, with 15 bases left in between. The CDR3 length is 16 residues. This CDR3 is CASSIMQGQTNSPLHF. CDR3 DNA sequence: TGTGCCAGTAGTATAATGCAGGGACAAACCAATTCACCCCTCCACTTT.

V usage is TRBV7-2 and J usage is TRBJ1-5, with TRBD1 matching over 8 bases. Unmatched junction bases numbered 13, after V lost 5 bases and J lost 13 bases. This CDR3 region has 14 residues. The germline V gene has CDR1 SGHTA and CDR2 FQGNSA. DNA of the CDR3: TGTGCCAGCAGCACGAGGACAGGGCCGATCCCTCAGCATTTT. The encoded protein is CASSTRTGPIPQHF.

The chain recombines TRBV5-1 with TRBJ1-1; 8 nucleotides line up with TRBD1. Germline V CDR1 and CDR2: SGHRS, YFSETQ. V shed 4 bases, J shed 5 bases, and the junction held 7 bases outside the gene matches. CDR3 length: 14 residues. The CDR3: CASSGRQGATEAFF. Written as DNA, the CDR3 is TGCGCCAGCAGCGGAAGGCAGGGGGCTACTGAAGCTTTCTTT.

The chain employs TRBV30 and TRBJ2-2; D is unresolved. The CDR3 contains 14 residues. V dropped 4 bases and J dropped 1 base, with 10 bases sitting between them. CDR1 and CDR2 (germline): GTSNPN, SVGIG (reference sequence). The chain's CDR3 is CAWMRQRNTGELFF. DNA of the CDR3: TGTGCCTGGATGAGGCAAAGGAACACCGGGGAGCTGTTTTTT. Together with reference TRBV30 and TRBJ2-2, the CDR3 gives the full variable domain: SQTIHQWPATLVQPVGSPLSLECTVEGTSNPNLYWYRQAAGRGLQLLFYSVGIGQISSEVPQNLSASRPQDRQFILSSKKLLLSDSGFYLCAWMRQRNTGELFFGEGSRLTVL.

Here the CDR3 reads CASMGLGNTEAFF. In DNA, the CDR3 is TGTGCCAGTATGGGCCTAGGGAACACTGAAGCTTTCTTT. V and J are TRBV25-1 and TRBJ1-1, with D hard to call. The CDR3 has 13 amino acids. The V gene's germline CDR1 is MGHDK and CDR2 SYGVNS. With 9 bases removed from V and 1 base from J, the gap between germline ends came to 12 bases.

This chain joins TRBV5-6 and TRBJ1-2; no clear D. Germline loops: CDR1 SGHDT, CDR2 YYEEEE. The length of the CDR3 is 13 residues. V was clipped by 6 bases and J by 8 bases, with 17 bases between them. For the CDR3, the DNA is TGTGCCAGCACCCCCTCCGGGGTTGGAGGCTACACCTTC. Protein: CASTPSGVGGYTF.

V gene TRBV4-3 combines with J gene TRBJ1-2; D remains unclear. The CDR3 is made up of 13 amino acids. Germline V lookup: CDR1 LGHNA, CDR2 YSLEER. V shed 4 bases and J shed 4 bases, with 10 bases lying between them. The CDR3 region is CASSPLGSYGYTF. DNA for the CDR3: TGCGCCAGCAGCCCCCTTGGGTCCTATGGCTACACCTTC.

V gene TRBV27 combines with J gene TRBJ1-2; D ambiguous. The CDR3 contains 15 residues. The germline V and J ends were trimmed by 2 bases and 3 bases, with 13 bases remaining between them. Germline assignment: CDR1 MNHEY and CDR2 SMNVEV (reference sequence). Written as DNA, the CDR3 is TGTGCCAGCAGTTTAGGTGGCAGGCCCCACTATGGCTACACCTTC. It codes for CASSLGGRPHYGYTF.

The V and J genes are TRBV7-9 and TRBJ1-1; a weak D match, TRBD1 (6 bases). Germline V gene sequence: CDR1 SEHNR, CDR2 FQNEAQ (reference sequence). V was trimmed by 2 bases and J by 2 bases, leaving 18 bases between them. The CDR3 is 17 amino acids. CDR3 region: CASSLLGKSGENTEAFF. The CDR3 coding sequence is TGTGCCAGCAGCTTATTGGGCAAGTCAGGGGAAAACACTGAAGCTTTCTTT.

J is TRBJ1-6 and V is TRBV7-2; D unclear. The CDR3 spans 15 residues. Germline lookup yields CDR1 SGHTA and CDR2 FQGNSA. V gave up 1 base and J gave up 8 bases, with 12 bases separating them. The CDR3 protein is CASSLVTAFDSPLHF. The DNA of the CDR3 is TGTGCCAGCAGCTTAGTTACAGCCTTTGATTCACCCCTCCACTTT.

The CDR3 DNA reads TGTGCCAGTACCGCGGGAGGACAAAGAAGAACTGAAGCTTTCTTT. It is translated as CASTAGGQRRTEAFF. V gene TRBV19 combines with J gene TRBJ1-1; TRBD1 is a possible D gene (5 bases). Germline V gene lookup returns CDR1 LNHDA and CDR2 SQIVND (reference sequence). V was trimmed by 7 bases and J by 5 bases, leaving 20 bases between them. This CDR3 has 15 residues.

This chain links TRBV5-1 with TRBJ1-2; TRBD1 might be the D (5 bases). V lost 4 bases and J lost 4, with 14 bases in between. This CDR3 has 14 residues. Germline V gene data show CDR1 as SGHRS and CDR2 as YFSETQ. The CDR3 loop is CASSEPGTIYGYTF. In DNA form, the CDR3 reads TGCGCCAGCAGCGAGCCCGGGACCATCTATGGCTACACCTTC.

This chain joins TRBV5-5 and TRBJ2-3; D is unresolved. Germline V gene lookup returns CDR1 SGHKS and CDR2 YYEKEE (reference sequence). The CDR3 has 17 amino acids. The germline V and J ends were trimmed by 0 bases and 4 bases, with 18 bases remaining between them. The CDR3 loop is CASSLVPIGAWSDTQYF. Written as DNA, the CDR3 is TGTGCCAGCAGCTTGGTCCCAATTGGTGCATGGTCAGATACGCAGTATTTT.

This clone has just a few counts. This chain links TRBV6-5 with TRBJ2-7; no firm D call. Trimming took 6 bases from V and 2 from J, leaving 8 bases between them. The germline gives CDR1 MNHEY, CDR2 SVGAGI. This CDR3 spans 12 amino acids. This CDR3 reads CASRSMTYEQYF. As DNA, the CDR3 is TGTGCCAGCAGGTCGATGACCTACGAGCAGTACTTC.

The gene calls are TRBV11-2 and TRBJ2-7; D might be TRBD2 (5 bases). V lost 5 bases, J lost 4 bases, and 18 bases lay in between. The CDR3 has 15 amino acids. Per germline, CDR1 SGHAT and CDR2 FQNNGV. The CDR3 coding sequence is TGTGCCAGCAGCCCAGCGTGGTCTCCGGGGTACGAGCAGTACTTC. This sequence encodes CASSPAWSPGYEQYF.

The genes are TRBV7-3 and TRBJ2-1; D may be TRBD2 (6 bases). CDR3 length: 13 amino acids. CDR1 is SGHTA, CDR2 FQGTGA, per germline. Trimming pared 4 bases from V and 6 bases from J, leaving 10 bases between. The chain's CDR3 is CASSYGTPNEQFF. CDR3 sequence (DNA): TGTGCCAGCAGCTACGGGACTCCCAATGAGCAGTTCTTC.

CDR3 residues: CASSYAQYEQYF. For the CDR3, the DNA is TGTGCCAGCAGTTACGCCCAGTACGAGCAGTACTTC. The J gene is TRBJ2-7, the V gene TRBV7-2, with D unresolved. The germline V and J ends were trimmed by 6 bases and 4 bases, with 10 bases remaining between them. This CDR3 region has 12 residues. CDR1 is SGHTA, CDR2 FQGNSA, per germline.

This chain links TRBV19 with TRBJ2-3, with D tentatively TRBD2 (5 bases). Germline lookup yields CDR1 LNHDA and CDR2 SQIVND (reference sequence). CDR3 size: 16 residues. Trimming shortened V by 4 bases and J by 2 bases, and 16 bases separated the two germline ends. CDR3 protein: CASSKLAGASTDTQYF. CDR3 in DNA: TGTGCCAGTAGTAAGTTGGCGGGCGCATCCACAGATACGCAGTATTTT.